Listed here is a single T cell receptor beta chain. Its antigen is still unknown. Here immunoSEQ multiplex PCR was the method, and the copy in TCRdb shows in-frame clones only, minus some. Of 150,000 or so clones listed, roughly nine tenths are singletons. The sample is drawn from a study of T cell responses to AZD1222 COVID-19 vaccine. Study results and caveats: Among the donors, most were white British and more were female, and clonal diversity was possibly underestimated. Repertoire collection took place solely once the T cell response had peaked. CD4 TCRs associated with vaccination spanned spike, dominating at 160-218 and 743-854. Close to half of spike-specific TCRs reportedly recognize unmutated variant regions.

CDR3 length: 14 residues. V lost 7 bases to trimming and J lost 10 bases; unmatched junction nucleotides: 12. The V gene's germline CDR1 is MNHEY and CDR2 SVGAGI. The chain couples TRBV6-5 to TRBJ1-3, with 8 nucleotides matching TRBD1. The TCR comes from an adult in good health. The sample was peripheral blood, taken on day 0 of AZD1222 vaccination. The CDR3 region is CASTPTLQGGTIYF. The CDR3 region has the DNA TGTGCCAGCACTCCCACCCTACAGGGGGGAACCATATATTTT.